This TCR beta chain stems from a study of early T cells in non-severe SARS-CoV-2 infection. Study context: Whole-blood bulk RNA, unsorted, was sequenced, and chains were unpaired.

Study results and limitations: VDJdb matches were skewed toward anti-spike CD8 T cell responses.

By sample share, this clonotype is medium-sized (0.01 to 0.1%). Antigen unknown. Germline values: CDR1 SGHRS, CDR2 YFSETQ. CDR3 length: 14 residues. Trimming took off 0 bases at V and 7 bases at J, with 11 bases between the two ends. In the library, individual cDNA molecules carried attached unique molecular identifiers. Using its own MiXCR run on the 5' RACE reads, TCRdb lists one record per CDR3 protein. The sample lists more than 25,000 distinct CDR3 sequences; less than 6.5% were seen once. This receptor was obtained from an adult who was a healthcare worker with PCR-confirmed SARS-CoV-2 infection or an uninfected control (not recorded which). The material sequenced was whole blood. The chain carries TRBV5-1 and TRBJ2-1; D unclear. CDR3 nucleotide sequence: TGCGCCAGCAGCTTGGAGCCCTCGTATAATGAGCAGTTCTTC. Protein sequence: CASSLEPSYNEQFF.